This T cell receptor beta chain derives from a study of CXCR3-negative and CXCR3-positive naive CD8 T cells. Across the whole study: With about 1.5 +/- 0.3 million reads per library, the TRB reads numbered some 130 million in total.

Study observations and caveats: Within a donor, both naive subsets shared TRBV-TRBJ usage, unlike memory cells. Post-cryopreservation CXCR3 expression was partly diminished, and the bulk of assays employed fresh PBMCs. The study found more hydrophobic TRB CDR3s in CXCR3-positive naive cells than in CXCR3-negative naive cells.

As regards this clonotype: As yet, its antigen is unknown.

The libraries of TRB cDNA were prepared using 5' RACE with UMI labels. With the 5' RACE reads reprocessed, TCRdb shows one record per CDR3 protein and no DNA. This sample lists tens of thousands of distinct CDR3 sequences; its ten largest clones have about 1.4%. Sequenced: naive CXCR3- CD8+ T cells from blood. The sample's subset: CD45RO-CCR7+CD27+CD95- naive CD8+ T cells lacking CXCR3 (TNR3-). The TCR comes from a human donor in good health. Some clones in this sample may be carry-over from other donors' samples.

CDR3 sequence reads: CSARDDETYEQYF. V usage is TRBV20-1 and J usage is TRBJ2-7. CDR1 is DFQATT, CDR2 SNEGSKA, per germline (reference sequence). There are 13 residues in the CDR3.